Reported below is one T cell receptor beta chain. The antigen remains undetermined. This sample was taken from a study of radiation and T cells in renal cell carcinoma. Time point noted: blood 2 weeks post-SBRT. Treatment meaning: 15 Gy SBRT to primary tumor, nephrectomy 4 weeks later. CDR1 and CDR2 from the germline V gene are GTSNPN and SVGIG (reference sequence). The CDR3 length is 16 residues. V lost 0 bases and J lost 10; bases outside the gene matches: 12. General study results and limits: No pretreatment tumor biopsies were available for baseline clonotypes. In blood, top tumor clones expanded by 2 weeks, shrinking by 4.

Here immunoSEQ multiplex PCR was the method, and the copy in TCRdb shows in-frame clones only, minus some. The table records roughly 130,000 clones, more than 70% of them present only once. This receptor was taken from a woman in her 70s with renal cell carcinoma. Sequences were derived from blood, sampled from a patient whose treatment included radiotherapy and nephrectomy. The chain recombines TRBV30 with TRBJ1-6; 7 bases line up with TRBD1. The CDR3 here is CAWSVRQGGLRSPLHF. In DNA form, the CDR3 reads TGTGCCTGGAGTGTCCGACAGGGAGGCTTGAGATCACCCCTCCACTTT.